The 9 T cell receptor beta chains in this list originate from one sample, sequenced in a study of a mutant IDH1 vaccine in newly diagnosed glioma. Method: immunoSEQ multiplex PCR; TCRdb's copy keeps in-frame clones and lacks some. The sample consists of roughly 74,000 clones, more than 70% of them appearing once. These TCRs' antigens remain unknown. This sample's time point: week 23, last vaccination. Doses consisted of 300 ug of mutant IDH1 20-mer peptide each, paired with topical imiquimod. Sequencing was performed on PBMCs, taken from a glioma patient whose treatment included an IDH1 peptide vaccine. These receptors originate from a woman in her forties or fifties with glioma.

This rearrangement joins TRBV5-8 to TRBJ2-6, with unresolved D. Trimming took off 4 bases at V and 0 bases at J, with 20 bases between the two ends. CDR1 and CDR2 (germline): SGHTS, YDEGEE. This CDR3 has 19 residues. In nucleotides, the CDR3 is TGTGCCAGCAGCCGGGCCAGACGGCAGATAAACTCTGGGGCCAACGTCCTGACTTTC. Amino acid sequence: CASSRARRQINSGANVLTF.

This clone was counted only a few times. The chain combines TRBV5-4 with TRBJ1-4, with D unresolved. Trimming shortened V by 7 bases and J by 7 bases, and 14 bases separated the two germline ends. Looked up from germline, CDR1 is SGHNT and CDR2 is YYREEE (reference sequence). The CDR3 is 13 amino acids. CDR3 nucleotides: TGTGCCAGCTCCCTTTCTGGGCGTGAAAAACTGTTTTTT. Protein sequence: CASSLSGREKLFF.

Written as DNA, the CDR3 is TGTGCCAGCAGTTTCGCGTTCCGGGAACATTACGAGCAGTACTTC. This encodes CASSFAFREHYEQYF. The chain is built from TRBV6-5 and TRBJ2-7; possible D gene TRBD2, 5 bases. Germline CDR1 reads MNHEY; CDR2 reads SVGAGI. The CDR3 is 15 amino acids. V lost 4 bases to trimming and J lost 4 bases, with 17 bases between them.

The chain uses TRBV5-1 and TRBJ2-3; D gene ambiguous. From germline, CDR1 is SGHRS and CDR2 YFSETQ. The ends were cut back, 2 bases at V and 1 base at J, with 5 bases in the middle. The CDR3 contains 13 residues. The CDR3 region is CASSFTGTDTQYF. The CDR3 DNA sequence: TGCGCCAGCAGCTTTACAGGCACAGATACGCAGTATTTT.

The chain uses TRBV2 and TRBJ1-5; D unclear. The CDR3 spans 13 residues. Germline V lookup: CDR1 SNHLY, CDR2 FYNNEI. V lost 0 bases, J lost 5 bases, and 5 bases lay in between. The CDR3 coding sequence is TGTGCCAGCAGTGAAGCGCAGGATCAGCCCCAGCATTTT. It codes for CASSEAQDQPQHF.

The V call is TRBV15, the J call TRBJ2-7; D is ambiguous. With 3 bases removed from V and 1 base from J, the gap between germline ends came to 13 bases. Germline V gives CDR1 LNHNV, CDR2 YYDKDF (reference sequence). The CDR3 totals 15 residues. The CDR3 region is CATSRPRGRSYEQYF. The CDR3 region has the DNA TGTGCCACCAGCAGGCCTCGTGGCCGGTCCTACGAGCAGTACTTC.

The chain joins TRBV19 to TRBJ2-5; 8 bases agree with TRBD1. The V segment lost 7 bases and the J segment 3 bases; nucleotides outside the gene matches: 1. CDR3 length equals 12 residues. The V gene's germline CDR1 is LNHDA and CDR2 SQIVND (reference sequence). DNA of the CDR3: TGTGCCAGTAAGGACAGGGAAGAGACCCAGTACTTC. This gives the protein CASKDREETQYF.

This chain links TRBV28 with TRBJ1-2; unclear D gene. The CDR3 covers 12 residues. CDR1 and CDR2 from the germline V gene are MDHEN and SYDVKM. V gave up 5 bases and J gave up 2 bases, with 6 bases separating them. The CDR3 DNA reads as TGTGCCAGCAGTCGGCCCAACTATGGCTACACCTTC. Translated, it gives CASSRPNYGYTF.

This chain uses TRBV5-1 with TRBJ2-2; the D gene is possibly TRBD2 (5 bases). V was trimmed by 0 bases and J by 3 bases, leaving 9 bases between them. The CDR3 consists of 15 residues. CDR1 is SGHRS and CDR2 is YFSETQ in the germline V gene. The CDR3 nucleotides are TGCGCCAGCAGCTTGGTTCGGGAATACACCGGGGAGCTGTTTTTT. Translation: CASSLVREYTGELFF.